These 30 T cell receptor beta chains share one sample of origin, sequenced in a study of cytomegalovirus exposure and HLA in healthy donors. The primer mix had 60 Vbeta and 13 Jbeta primers. The assay was immunoSEQ multiplex PCR, and TCRdb's table has in-frame clones only and misses some. The sample yields roughly 130,000 clones, 8.5% to 10% seen once. Sequenced input: PBMCs. All receptors derive from a man aged 40-49 years in good health and CMV-seronegative.

This clone has more than one count but fewer than ten. The CDR3: CASSQEAGGRHEQFF. In DNA form, the CDR3 reads TGCGCCAGCAGCCAAGAAGCGGGGGGGCGTCATGAGCAGTTCTTC. V and J are TRBV4-1 and TRBJ2-1; 10 bases map to TRBD2. After removal of 0 bases from V and 8 bases from J, the junction contained 4 bases not matched to a gene. The CDR3 covers 15 residues. The germline V gene has CDR1 MGHRA and CDR2 YSYEKL.

This chain joins TRBV19 and TRBJ2-2, with TRBD1 as a possible D gene (6 bases). With 5 bases removed from V and 4 bases from J, the gap between germline ends came to 11 bases. The V gene's germline CDR1 is LNHDA and CDR2 SQIVND (reference sequence). This CDR3 is 14 amino acids long. CDR3 bases: TGTGCCAGTAGTGGACGGACAGTCACCGGGGAGCTGTTTTTT. Protein: CASSGRTVTGELFF.

CDR3 DNA: TGCAGCGTCGTGACAGGGTCGGGGCTAGCATGGACCGGGGAGCTGTTTTTT. Encoded protein: CSVVTGSGLAWTGELFF. The chain joins TRBV29-1 to TRBJ2-2; 7 bases are shared with TRBD1. V gave up 6 bases and J gave up 5 bases; unmatched junction bases: 18. The CDR3 totals 17 residues. CDR1 and CDR2 (germline): SQVTM, ANQGSEA.

This clone appeared a few times. The chain employs TRBV19 and TRBJ1-1, with a tentative D call TRBD1 (6 bases). This CDR3 is built from 15 residues. Germline-derived CDR1 and CDR2 are LNHDA and SQIVND (reference sequence). Trimming cost V 4 bases and J 6 bases, with 18 bases left between them. CDR3 sequence: CASSTGGGLIAEAFF. The CDR3 nucleotides read TGTGCCAGTAGTACTGGGGGGGGGCTAATAGCTGAAGCTTTCTTT.

About this clone itself: The same CDR3 also results from other DNA sequences found in this sample. This CDR3 reads CASSRDRAYEQYF. The CDR3 region has the DNA TGTGCCAGCAGTCGGGACAGGGCTTACGAGCAGTACTTC. The chain combines TRBV6-5 with TRBJ2-7; 9 positions match TRBD1. With 5 bases clipped from V and 4 bases from J, the junction kept 3 bases outside the gene matches. The CDR3 totals 13 residues. From germline, CDR1 is MNHEY and CDR2 SVGAGI.

The CDR3 bases are TGTGCCAGCAGTGAGCGACAGTCGAACCTAATACAAGAGACCCAGTACTTC. It translates to CASSERQSNLIQETQYF. The rearrangement joins TRBV27 to TRBJ2-5, with TRBD1 as a possible D gene (5 bases). Germline V gives CDR1 MNHEY, CDR2 SMNVEV (reference sequence). Trimming took 5 bases from V and 2 from J, leaving 21 bases between them. The CDR3 runs 17 residues.

This clone was counted only a few times. The rearrangement joins TRBV19 to TRBJ1-2, with a weak D call TRBD1 (6 bases). CDR1 is LNHDA and CDR2 is SQIVND in the germline V gene (reference sequence). The germline V and J ends were trimmed by 5 bases and 4 bases, with 14 bases remaining between them. CDR3 size: 14 residues. The CDR3 loop reads CASSVPGHLYGYTF. The DNA of the CDR3 is TGTGCCAGTAGTGTACCGGGACACCTCTATGGCTACACCTTC.

This clone was seen a few times. The CDR3 reads CASSSRQGPSMNTEAFF. The CDR3 coding sequence is TGTGCCAGCAGCTCCCGACAGGGCCCTTCCATGAACACTGAAGCTTTCTTT. The chain employs TRBV5-5 and TRBJ1-1; 7 bases line up with TRBD1. CDR1 is SGHKS, CDR2 YYEKEE, per germline (reference sequence). V was clipped by 3 bases and J by 0 bases; unmatched bases: 11. The CDR3 runs 17 residues. Based on the CDR3 plus reference TRBV5-5 and TRBJ1-1, the full variable domain is DAGVTQSPTHLIKTRGQQVTLRCSPISGHKSVSWYQQVLGQGPQFIFQYYEKEERGRGNFPDRFSARQFPNYSSELNVNALLLGDSALYLCASSSRQGPSMNTEAFFGQGTRLTVV.

The table lists this clone with a few counts. This chain uses TRBV6-6 with TRBJ1-3; D call uncertain. This CDR3 region has 14 residues. Per germline, CDR1 MNHNY and CDR2 SVGAGI (reference sequence). The V and J ends lost 2 bases and 0 bases respectively, with 5 bases between them. The CDR3 DNA reads as TGTGCCAGCAGTTACGAGGGCTCTGGAAACACCATATATTTT. Translated: CASSYEGSGNTIYF.

The CDR3 DNA reads as TGTGCCAGCAGCTTAAGACTCGTGATGAACACTGAAGCTTTCTTT. It specifies CASSLRLVMNTEAFF. V and J are TRBV11-2 and TRBJ1-1; D gene ambiguous. V was cut by 2 bases and J by 0 bases, with 10 bases left in between. The CDR3 consists of 15 residues. Germline V CDR1 and CDR2: SGHAT, FQNNGV.

The chain uses TRBV4-3 and TRBJ1-2, with D unclear. Germline CDR1 LGHNA, CDR2 YSLEER. This CDR3 region has 13 residues. Trimming took 0 bases from V and 7 from J, leaving 9 bases between them. The CDR3 sequence is CASSQDNSGGYTF. The CDR3 DNA follows: TGCGCCAGCAGCCAAGATAATAGCGGTGGCTACACCTTC.

CDR3 region: CASSPTFGTGHYEQYF. CDR3 coding DNA: TGTGCCAGCAGTCCGACCTTCGGGACAGGTCACTACGAGCAGTACTTC. This chain joins TRBV28 and TRBJ2-7; 8 positions match TRBD1. J gave up 3 bases and V 5 bases, and 12 bases lay outside the gene matches. This CDR3 is built from 16 residues. CDR1 and CDR2 (germline): MDHEN, SYDVKM.

This clone was seen a handful of times. CDR3 coding DNA: TGTGCCAGCAGCTTGGAGAGGGCGGGACTAGGGGCCTACGAGCAGTACTTC. Protein product: CASSLERAGLGAYEQYF. The chain combines TRBV5-6 with TRBJ2-7; 8 bases map to TRBD2. Per germline, CDR1 SGHDT and CDR2 YYEEEE. V shed 0 bases, J shed 2 bases, and the junction held 10 bases outside the gene matches. This CDR3 spans 17 amino acids. Supplemented by reference TRBV5-6 and TRBJ2-7, the full variable domain reads DAGVTQSPTHLIKTRGQQVTLRCSPKSGHDTVSWYQQALGQGPQFIFQYYEEEERQRGNFPDRFSGHQFPNYSSELNVNALLLGDSALYLCASSLERAGLGAYEQYFGPGTRLTVT.

The V and J genes are TRBV4-3 and TRBJ2-6, with D tentatively TRBD1 (6 bases). The CDR3 sequence is 18 residues long. Germline values: CDR1 LGHNA, CDR2 YSLEER. Trimming took 3 bases from V and 1 from J, leaving 16 bases between them. The CDR3 region is CASSHAEDSVSGANVLTF. The CDR3 DNA follows: TGCGCCAGCAGCCACGCGGAGGACAGTGTTTCTGGGGCCAACGTCCTGACTTTC.

CDR3 sequence reads: CSFRTDTGELFF. For the CDR3, the DNA is TGCAGCTTTCGGACAGACACCGGGGAGCTGTTTTTT. The V call is TRBV29-1, the J call TRBJ2-2; D may be TRBD1 (6 bases). V lost 8 bases and J lost 3, with 10 bases in between. Germline V gene data show CDR1 as SQVTM and CDR2 as ANQGSEA. CDR3 length equals 12 residues.

This chain uses TRBV9 with TRBJ2-7; weak D call: TRBD1 (6 bases). In germline, CDR1 is SGDLS, CDR2 YYNGEE. This CDR3 is built from 16 residues. The V end was cut by 4 bases, the J end by 4 bases, with 21 bases between. CDR3 coding DNA: TGTGCCAGCAGCTTGAATCCCGGGACACCAACTTACGAGCAGTACTTC. This translates into CASSLNPGTPTYEQYF.

The sample holds a few counts of this clone. This chain connects TRBV6-5 to TRBJ2-3; D is possibly TRBD1 (6 bases). The germline V and J ends were trimmed by 6 bases and 6 bases, with 16 bases remaining between them. The CDR3 totals 14 residues. From germline, CDR1 is MNHEY and CDR2 SVGAGI. CDR3 DNA sequence: TGTGCCAGCAGATCCGGGACAACGTGGGATACGCAGTATTTT. Encoded protein: CASRSGTTWDTQYF.

The table lists this clone with a few counts. Other nucleotide sequences from this sample produce the same CDR3. This rearrangement joins TRBV6-5 to TRBJ1-2; D may be TRBD1 (5 bases). Germline CDR1 and CDR2: MNHEY and SVGAGI. V was trimmed by 8 bases and J by 4 bases, leaving 8 bases between them. CDR3 length equals 11 residues. The CDR3 reads CASSDTYGYTF. CDR3 DNA sequence: TGTGCCAGCTCGGACACCTATGGCTACACCTTC.

V is TRBV7-9 and J is TRBJ1-1, with 7 bases fitting TRBD1. Unmatched junction bases numbered 3, after V lost 4 bases and J lost 7 bases. The V gene's germline CDR1 is SEHNR and CDR2 FQNEAQ (reference sequence). This CDR3 is 12 amino acids long. CDR3 in amino acids: CASSSGQDEAFF. DNA for the CDR3: TGTGCCAGCAGCTCCGGACAGGATGAAGCTTTCTTT.

This clone showed up just a few times. The V call is TRBV19, the J call TRBJ1-1; 7 bases line up with TRBD1. This CDR3 region has 14 residues. Germline values: CDR1 LNHDA, CDR2 SQIVND (reference sequence). V lost 6 bases, J lost 4 bases, and 8 bases stayed unmatched. CDR3 residues: CASSSDRAATEAFF. The CDR3 coding sequence is TGTGCCAGTAGCTCTGACAGGGCGGCCACTGAAGCTTTCTTT. Supplemented by reference TRBV19 and TRBJ1-1, the full variable domain reads DGGITQSPKYLFRKEGQNVTLSCEQNLNHDAMYWYRQDPGQGLRLIYYSQIVNDFQKGDIAEGYSVSREKKESFPLTVTSAQKNPTAFYLCASSSDRAATEAFFGQGTRLTVV.

In its sample, this clone was seen a few times. This chain joins TRBV4-3 and TRBJ1-1; 7 bases agree with TRBD1. The CDR3 covers 14 residues. The V and J ends lost 6 bases and 1 base, in that order; junction bases with no gene match: 5. Germline CDR1 reads LGHNA; CDR2 reads YSLEER. This CDR3 reads CASRERQGNTEAFF. CDR3 sequence (DNA): TGCGCCAGCAGGGAAAGACAGGGGAACACTGAAGCTTTCTTT.

This clone was seen a few times. V gene TRBV6-5 combines with J gene TRBJ2-1; possibly TRBD2 for D (5 bases). The CDR3 extends over 14 amino acids. V was clipped by 6 bases and J by 7 bases, with 16 bases between them. From germline, CDR1 is MNHEY and CDR2 SVGAGI. The CDR3 DNA reads TGTGCCAGCAGCCGGCTACCCGGAGGAAATGAGCAGTTCTTC. Translation gives CASSRLPGGNEQFF.

The V call is TRBV7-2, the J call TRBJ2-3; D remains unclear. This CDR3 contains 16 residues. V shed 3 bases and J shed 2 bases, with 15 bases lying between them. Germline CDR1 reads SGHTA; CDR2 reads FQGNSA. The CDR3 region has the DNA TGTGCCAGCAGCTTTCTATCAGCGATGCCCACAGATACGCAGTATTTT. It codes for CASSFLSAMPTDTQYF.

This chain connects TRBV5-6 to TRBJ1-5; D ambiguous. The CDR3 runs 12 residues. Trimming shortened V by 7 bases and J by 6 bases, and 11 bases separated the two germline ends. Germline V gives CDR1 SGHDT, CDR2 YYEEEE. CDR3 sequence reads: CASGREGQPQHF. DNA for the CDR3: TGTGCCAGCGGAAGGGAGGGTCAGCCCCAGCATTTT. The variable domain in full, completed from reference TRBV5-6 and TRBJ1-5, reads DAGVTQSPTHLIKTRGQQVTLRCSPKSGHDTVSWYQQALGQGPQFIFQYYEEEERQRGNFPDRFSGHQFPNYSSELNVNALLLGDSALYLCASGREGQPQHFGDGTRLSIL.

This clone has more than one count but fewer than ten. V usage is TRBV6-5 and J usage is TRBJ1-6, with D tentatively TRBD1 (5 bases). Germline V gene data show CDR1 as MNHEY and CDR2 as SVGAGI. This CDR3 is built from 14 residues. The V gene lost 3 bases and the J gene lost 6 bases, with 9 bases spanning the gap. In nucleotides, the CDR3 is TGTGCCAGCAGTTATCGACAGACTAATTCACCCCTCCACTTT. Protein product: CASSYRQTNSPLHF.

J is TRBJ1-5 and V is TRBV6-6; D is perhaps TRBD1 (6 bases). V was pared by 5 bases and J by 6 bases, with 8 bases between. Germline-derived CDR1 and CDR2 are MNHNY and SVGAGI (reference sequence). This CDR3 has 12 amino acids. The CDR3 protein is CASSAGAQPQHF. In DNA, the CDR3 is TGTGCCAGCAGTGCAGGGGCTCAGCCCCAGCATTTT.

The chain uses TRBV5-6 and TRBJ2-1; D perhaps matches TRBD1 (6 bases). Trimming removed 4 bases at V and 8 bases at J, with 19 bases between. Germline V CDR1 and CDR2: SGHDT, YYEEEE. The CDR3 is 15 amino acids. CDR3 DNA: TGTGCCAGCAGCCTGATGAGACAGGCGGGCGATGAGCAGTTCTTC. Translated, it gives CASSLMRQAGDEQFF.

This clone was seen more than once but under ten times. The chain links TRBV5-1 to TRBJ2-3, with a weak D call TRBD2 (6 bases). Germline loops: CDR1 SGHRS, CDR2 YFSETQ. The CDR3 is 14 amino acids. Trimming took off 4 bases at V and 4 bases at J, with 13 bases between the two ends. CDR3 nucleotides: TGCGCCAGCAGCCCGGGACTCGGGCCAGATACGCAGTATTTT. This sequence encodes CASSPGLGPDTQYF. Using reference TRBV5-1 and TRBJ2-3 for the parts outside the CDR3, the full variable domain is KAGVTQTPRYLIKTRGQQVTLSCSPISGHRSVSWYQQTPGQGLQFLFEYFSETQRNKGNFPGRFSGRQFSNSRSEMNVSTLELGDSALYLCASSPGLGPDTQYFGPGTRLTVL.

This CDR3 is CASGTPYNEQFF. DNA of the CDR3: TGCGCCAGCGGGACACCTTACAATGAGCAGTTCTTC. This chain links TRBV5-1 with TRBJ2-1, with a weak D call TRBD1 (6 bases). V dropped 7 bases and J dropped 4 bases, with 9 bases sitting between them. Germline V gene data show CDR1 as SGHRS and CDR2 as YFSETQ. CDR3 length: 12 amino acids.

In this sample, this clone turned up a few times. The chain combines TRBV2 with TRBJ2-1; D remains ambiguous. V lost 6 bases and J 0 bases, leaving 15 bases between the germline ends. Per germline, CDR1 SNHLY and CDR2 FYNNEI. The CDR3 totals 16 residues. The CDR3 sequence: CASRTNPRSSYNEQFF. The CDR3 DNA reads as TGTGCCAGCAGAACAAACCCCCGAAGCTCCTACAATGAGCAGTTCTTC.